A single T cell receptor (beta chain) is shown here with its context. Profiled with immunoSEQ multiplex PCR; TCRdb holds only in-frame clones, not every one. The table lists 110,000 or so clones, around 89% of them singletons. These data originate in a study of blood T cell repertoires in COVID-19. The V gene lost 2 bases and the J gene lost 6 bases, with 7 bases spanning the gap. The length of the CDR3 is 12 residues. From germline, CDR1 is SGHVS and CDR2 FQNEAQ. The sequenced sample was peripheral blood. The J gene is TRBJ1-2, the V gene TRBV7-8, with D uncertain. The clonotype comes from a woman in her forties or fifties with acute or convalescent COVID-19. This CDR3 is CASSLTRDGYTF. CDR3 sequence (DNA): TGTGCCAGCAGCTTAACCCGAGATGGCTACACCTTC.